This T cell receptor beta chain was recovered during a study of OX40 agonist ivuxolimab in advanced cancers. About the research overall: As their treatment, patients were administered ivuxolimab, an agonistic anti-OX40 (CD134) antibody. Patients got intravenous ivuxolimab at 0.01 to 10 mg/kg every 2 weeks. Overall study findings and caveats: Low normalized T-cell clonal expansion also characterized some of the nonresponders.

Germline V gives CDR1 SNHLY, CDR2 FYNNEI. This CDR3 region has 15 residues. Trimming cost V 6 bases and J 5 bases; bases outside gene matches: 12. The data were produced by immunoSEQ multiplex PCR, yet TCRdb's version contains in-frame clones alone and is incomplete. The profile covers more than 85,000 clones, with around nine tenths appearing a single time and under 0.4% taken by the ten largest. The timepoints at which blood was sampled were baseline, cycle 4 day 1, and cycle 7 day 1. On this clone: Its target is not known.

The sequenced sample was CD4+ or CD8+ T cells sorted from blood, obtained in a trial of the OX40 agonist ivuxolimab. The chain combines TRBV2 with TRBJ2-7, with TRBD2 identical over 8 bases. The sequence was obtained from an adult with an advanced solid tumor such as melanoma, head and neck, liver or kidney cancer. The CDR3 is CASSLIGRAGHEQYF. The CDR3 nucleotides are TGTGCCAGCAGCCTAATCGGGAGGGCTGGCCACGAGCAGTACTTC.